This TCR beta chain was profiled in a study of shared clonotypes between healthy human individuals. As for the study in general: Three CD4 naive, three CD4 memory, two CD8 naive and one CD8 memory plate were used per donor. Whole-study results and caveats: Naive subsets generally exceeded memory subsets in estimated richness.

V was pared by 0 bases and J by 3 bases, with 12 bases between. The V gene's germline CDR1 is SGHDN and CDR2 FVKESK. The CDR3 runs to 15 residues. Worth noting for this clone: Antigen: not known.

Using immunoSEQ multiplex PCR, the repertoire was profiled, and TCRdb retains in-frame clones only, with some absent. The repertoire holds around 700,000 clones, with more than 70% as singletons. The chain employs TRBV14 and TRBJ2-7; D unresolved. The sample taken for sequencing was memory CD4+ T cells sorted from blood. Subset noted: CD45RA-negative fraction. This clonotype originated in a woman aged 25 to 45 in good health. The chain's CDR3 is CASSQEGNLLYEQYF. DNA of the CDR3: TGTGCCAGCAGCCAAGAAGGTAACCTACTCTACGAGCAGTACTTC.